The 8 T cell receptor beta chains given below trace back to one sample, sequenced in a study of T cell clonality in common variable immunodeficiency (dated by TCRdb to about 2015). The library was prepared using the immunoSEQ multiplex PCR assay. In its TCRdb copy, this immuneACCESS table keeps in-frame sequences only and misses some clones. Where compared with another copy, unresolved V genes explain less than half of these, and the others have no known cause. This sample has approximately 64,000 clones, none of them a singleton. The ten top clones hold around 1.7% of the sample. Sequencing was carried out using peripheral blood mononuclear cells. Receptors originate from a person aged 18 to 75 in good health.

This clone was counted at least ten times. The CDR3 end lies 3 residues beyond the end of the read and is filled in from the germline J gene. J is TRBJ1-1 and V is TRBV19; tentative D call: TRBD1 (5 bases). There are 13 residues in the CDR3. Per the germline V gene, CDR1 is LNHDA and CDR2 is SQIVND (reference sequence). With 5 bases removed from V and 3 bases from J, the gap between germline ends came to 10 bases. The CDR3 loop is CASSWGRDTEAFF. CDR3 DNA (partial): TGTGCCAGTAGTTGGGGCAGGGACACTGAA.

Partial CDR3 DNA: TGCAGTGCCTCCCCCACTAGCGGGAGGGGGAATGAG. This codes for CSASPTSGRGNE. The complete CDR3 reads CSASPTSGRGNEQFF. The V and J genes are TRBV20-1 and TRBJ2-1; TRBD2 matches at 13 bases. The sequenced fragment ends 3 residues before the CDR3 boundary, so the rest is inferred from the germline J gene. Germline CDR1 reads DFQATT; CDR2 reads SNEGSKA (reference sequence). V trimming: 6 bases; J trimming: 7 bases; junction bases outside the gene matches: 9. CDR3 size: 15 residues.

Many counts were recorded for this clone. The sequenced CDR3 bases are TGCAGCGTTGAATGGGGAGGGGTAGGTACG. Protein: CSVEWGGVGT. The CDR3 as a whole reads CSVEWGGVGTQYF. The chain couples TRBV29-1 to TRBJ2-3; 7 nucleotides match TRBD2. The sequence runs out 3 residues before the end of the CDR3; the remainder is reconstructed from the germline J gene. V lost 2 bases, J lost 8 bases, and 7 bases stayed unmatched. Germline values: CDR1 SQVTM, CDR2 ANQGSEA. The CDR3 has 13 residues.

This clone was recorded at least ten times. Coverage ceases 3 residues before the CDR3 finishes, and the germline J gene fills in the end. The chain is built from TRBV9 and TRBJ2-1; 7 bases map to TRBD1. Looked up from germline, CDR1 is SGDLS and CDR2 is YYNGEE. The J segment lost 6 bases and the V segment lost 2 bases, leaving 2 bases of the junction unmatched. This CDR3 is built from 13 residues. CDR3 sequence reads: CASSVTGRNEQFF. The CDR3 bases that were read are TGTGCCAGCAGCGTGACAGGGCGCAATGAG.

This clone was picked up many times. The read finishes 3 residues shy of the CDR3 end, and the germline J gene is used to complete it. The chain joins TRBV29-1 to TRBJ2-2; 7 bases are shared with TRBD2. The germline CDR1 and CDR2 sequences are SQVTM and ANQGSEA. J was trimmed by 6 bases and V by 7 bases; bases with no gene match: 8. CDR3 length: 13 amino acids. The sequenced part of the CDR3 DNA is TGCAGCGCAGACAGTGCGGGGGCCGGGGAG. It specifies CSADSAGAGE. The CDR3 in full is CSADSAGAGELFF.

This clone occurred many times. The read comes to an end 3 residues before the CDR3 does, leaving the germline J gene to fill in the end. The gene calls are TRBV5-1 and TRBJ2-7; weak D call: TRBD2 (5 bases). The V and J ends lost 0 bases and 2 bases respectively, with 9 bases between them. CDR3 length: 14 amino acids. Germline V gene sequence: CDR1 SGHRS, CDR2 YFSETQ. CDR3 loop: CASSLGAETYEQYF. The sequenced part of the CDR3 DNA is TGCGCCAGCAGCTTGGGAGCGGAAACCTACGAG.

This clone showed up many times. Read data end 3 residues before the CDR3 end; the end is taken from the germline J gene. The chain recombines TRBV11-2 with TRBJ1-4; D unresolved. This CDR3 is 13 amino acids long. CDR1 and CDR2 (germline): SGHAT, FQNNGV. Trimming stripped 5 bases from V and 3 bases from J, with 7 bases between. The covered CDR3 bases are TGTGCCAGCAGCAGGGCTGCTAATGAAAAA. Encoded protein: CASSRAANEK. The full CDR3 is CASSRAANEKLFF.

This clone was observed at least ten times. The read ends 3 residues early relative to the CDR3; the germline J gene fills the gap. V and J are TRBV6-4 and TRBJ2-3, with 9 bases that match TRBD2. V shed 3 bases and J 4 bases; nucleotides not matched to a gene: 5. The CDR3 has 15 amino acids. CDR1 is MRHNA, CDR2 SNTAGT, per germline. The covered CDR3 bases are TGTGCCAGCAGTGAATCGACTAGCGGACCAGATACG. This translates into CASSESTSGPDT. The CDR3 reads in full as CASSESTSGPDTQYF.